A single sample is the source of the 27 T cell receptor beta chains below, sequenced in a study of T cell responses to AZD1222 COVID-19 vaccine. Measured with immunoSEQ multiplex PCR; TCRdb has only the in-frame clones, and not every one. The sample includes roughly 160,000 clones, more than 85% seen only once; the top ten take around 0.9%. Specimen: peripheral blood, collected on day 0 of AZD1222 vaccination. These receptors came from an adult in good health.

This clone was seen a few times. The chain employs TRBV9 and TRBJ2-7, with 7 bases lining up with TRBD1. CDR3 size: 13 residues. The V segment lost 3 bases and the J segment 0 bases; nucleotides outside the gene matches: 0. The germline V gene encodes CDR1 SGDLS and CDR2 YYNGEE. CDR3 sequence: CASSAGGSYEQYF. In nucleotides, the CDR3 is TGTGCCAGCAGCGCAGGGGGCTCCTACGAGCAGTACTTC.

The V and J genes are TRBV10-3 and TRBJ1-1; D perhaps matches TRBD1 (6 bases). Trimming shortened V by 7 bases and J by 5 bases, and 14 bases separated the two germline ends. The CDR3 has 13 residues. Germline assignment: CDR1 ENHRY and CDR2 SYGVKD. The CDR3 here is CAIKEGGRTEAFF. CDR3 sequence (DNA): TGTGCCATCAAAGAGGGGGGGAGAACTGAAGCTTTCTTT.

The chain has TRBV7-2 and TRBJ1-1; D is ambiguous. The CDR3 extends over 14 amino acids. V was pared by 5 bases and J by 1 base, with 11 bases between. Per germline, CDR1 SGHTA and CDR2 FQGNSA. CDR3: CASSQNQGNTEAFF. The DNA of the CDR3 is TGTGCCAGCAGCCAAAACCAAGGGAACACTGAAGCTTTCTTT. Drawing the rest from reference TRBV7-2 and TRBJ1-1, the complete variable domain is GAGVSQSPSNKVTEKGKDVELRCDPISGHTALYWYRQSLGQGLEFLIYFQGNSAPDKSGLPSDRFSAERTGGSVSTLTIQRTQQEDSAVYLCASSQNQGNTEAFFGQGTRLTVV.

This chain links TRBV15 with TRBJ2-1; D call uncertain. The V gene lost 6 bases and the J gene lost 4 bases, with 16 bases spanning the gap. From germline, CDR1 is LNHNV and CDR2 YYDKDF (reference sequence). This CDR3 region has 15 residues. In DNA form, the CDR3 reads TGTGCCACCAGAAGAACTACCAACTTATACAATGAGCAGTTCTTC. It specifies CATRRTTNLYNEQFF. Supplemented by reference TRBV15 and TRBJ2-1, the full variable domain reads DAMVIQNPRYQVTQFGKPVTLSCSQTLNHNVMYWYQQKSSQAPKLLFHYYDKDFNNEADTPDNFQSRRPNTSFCFLDIRSPGLGDTAMYLCATRRTTNLYNEQFFGPGTRLTVL.

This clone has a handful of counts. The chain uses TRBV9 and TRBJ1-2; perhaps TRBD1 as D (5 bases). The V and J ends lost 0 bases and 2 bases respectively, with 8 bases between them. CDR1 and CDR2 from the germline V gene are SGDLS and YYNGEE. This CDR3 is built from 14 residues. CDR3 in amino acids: CASSVDDRNYGYTF. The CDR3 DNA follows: TGTGCCAGCAGCGTAGATGACAGAAACTATGGCTACACCTTC.

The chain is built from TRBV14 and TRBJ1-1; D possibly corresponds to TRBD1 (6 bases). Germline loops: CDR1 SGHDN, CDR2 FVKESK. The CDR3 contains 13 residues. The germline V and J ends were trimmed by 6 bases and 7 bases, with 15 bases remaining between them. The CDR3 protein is CASSYDRIGEAFF. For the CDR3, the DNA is TGTGCCAGCAGTTACGACAGGATAGGTGAAGCTTTCTTT.

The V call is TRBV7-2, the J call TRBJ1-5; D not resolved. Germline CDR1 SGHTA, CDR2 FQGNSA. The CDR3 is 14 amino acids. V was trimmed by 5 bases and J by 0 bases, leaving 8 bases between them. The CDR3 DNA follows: TGTGCCAGCAGCCCCGGAGGTAGCAATCAGCCCCAGCATTTT. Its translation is CASSPGGSNQPQHF.

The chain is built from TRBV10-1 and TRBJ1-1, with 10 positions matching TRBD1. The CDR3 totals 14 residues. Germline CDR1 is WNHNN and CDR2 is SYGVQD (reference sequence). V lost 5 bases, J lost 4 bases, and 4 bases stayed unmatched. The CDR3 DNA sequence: TGCGCCAGCAGTTCGGGACAGGGGACCACTGAAGCTTTCTTT. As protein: CASSSGQGTTEAFF.

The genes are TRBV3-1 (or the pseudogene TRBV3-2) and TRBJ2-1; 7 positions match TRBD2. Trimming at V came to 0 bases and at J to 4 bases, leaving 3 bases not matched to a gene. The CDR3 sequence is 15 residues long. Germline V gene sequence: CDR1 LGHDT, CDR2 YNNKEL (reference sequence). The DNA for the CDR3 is TGTGCCAGCAGCCAAGACACACTAGCGTACAATGAGCAGTTCTTC. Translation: CASSQDTLAYNEQFF.

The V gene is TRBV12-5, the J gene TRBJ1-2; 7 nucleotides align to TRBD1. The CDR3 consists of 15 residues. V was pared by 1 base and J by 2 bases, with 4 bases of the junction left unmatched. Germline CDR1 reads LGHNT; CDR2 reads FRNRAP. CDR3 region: CASGLGTGENYGYTF. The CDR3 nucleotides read TGTGCTAGTGGTTTGGGGACAGGAGAAAACTATGGCTACACCTTC.

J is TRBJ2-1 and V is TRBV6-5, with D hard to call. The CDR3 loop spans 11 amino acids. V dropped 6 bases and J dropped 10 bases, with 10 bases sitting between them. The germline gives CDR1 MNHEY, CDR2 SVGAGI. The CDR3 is CASRYSSEQFF. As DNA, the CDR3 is TGTGCCAGCAGATATAGTAGCGAGCAGTTCTTC.

CDR3 coding DNA: TGTGCCAGCATCTGGCGGGGGACAGGGTGGTACACTGAAGCTTTCTTT. This encodes CASIWRGTGWYTEAFF. The chain is built from TRBV28 and TRBJ1-1, with TRBD1 identical over 9 bases. Trimming cost V 7 bases and J 3 bases; bases outside gene matches: 12. The length of the CDR3 is 16 residues. The V gene's germline CDR1 is MDHEN and CDR2 SYDVKM.

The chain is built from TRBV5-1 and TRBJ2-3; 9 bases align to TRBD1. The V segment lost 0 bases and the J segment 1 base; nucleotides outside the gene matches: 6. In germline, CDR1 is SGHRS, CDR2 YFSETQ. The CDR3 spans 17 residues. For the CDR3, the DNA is TGCGCCAGCAGCTTGGGCCTACAGGGGGCCGGCACAGATACGCAGTATTTT. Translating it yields CASSLGLQGAGTDTQYF.

The CDR3, as DNA: TGTGCCAGCAGTTTGCAGGGGTGGACCTACGAGCAGTACTTC. This gives the protein CASSLQGWTYEQYF. The V and J genes are TRBV28 and TRBJ2-7; a weak D match, TRBD1 (6 bases). CDR1 is MDHEN and CDR2 is SYDVKM in the germline V gene. The CDR3 is 14 amino acids. V lost 3 bases, J lost 2 bases, and 11 bases lay in between.

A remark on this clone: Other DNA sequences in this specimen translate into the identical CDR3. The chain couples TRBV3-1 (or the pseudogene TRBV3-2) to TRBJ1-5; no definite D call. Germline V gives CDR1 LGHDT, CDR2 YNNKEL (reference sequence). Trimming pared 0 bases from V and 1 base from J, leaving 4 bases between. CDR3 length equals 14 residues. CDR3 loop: CASSQEGSNQPQHF. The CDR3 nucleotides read TGTGCCAGCAGCCAAGAGGGGAGCAATCAGCCCCAGCATTTT.

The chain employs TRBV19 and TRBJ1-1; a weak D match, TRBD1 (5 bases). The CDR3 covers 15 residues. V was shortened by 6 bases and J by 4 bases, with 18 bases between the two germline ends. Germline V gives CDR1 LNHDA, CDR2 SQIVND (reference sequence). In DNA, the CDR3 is TGTGCCAGTAGGGAGCATGGGGGGGATCTCACTGAAGCTTTCTTT. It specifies CASREHGGDLTEAFF. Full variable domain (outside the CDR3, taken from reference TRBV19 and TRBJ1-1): DGGITQSPKYLFRKEGQNVTLSCEQNLNHDAMYWYRQDPGQGLRLIYYSQIVNDFQKGDIAEGYSVSREKKESFPLTVTSAQKNPTAFYLCASREHGGDLTEAFFGQGTRLTVV.

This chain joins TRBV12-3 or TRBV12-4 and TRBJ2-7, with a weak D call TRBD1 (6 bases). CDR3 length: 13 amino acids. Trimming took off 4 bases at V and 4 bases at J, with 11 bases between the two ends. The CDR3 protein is CASSWGTQYEQYF. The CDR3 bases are TGTGCCAGCAGTTGGGGGACACAATACGAGCAGTACTTC.

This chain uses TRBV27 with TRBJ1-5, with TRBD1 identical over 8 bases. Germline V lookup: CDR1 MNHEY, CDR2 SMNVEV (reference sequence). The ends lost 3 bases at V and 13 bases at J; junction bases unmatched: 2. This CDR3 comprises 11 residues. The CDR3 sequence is CASSLGTGQHF. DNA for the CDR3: TGTGCCAGCAGTTTGGGGACAGGACAGCATTTT.

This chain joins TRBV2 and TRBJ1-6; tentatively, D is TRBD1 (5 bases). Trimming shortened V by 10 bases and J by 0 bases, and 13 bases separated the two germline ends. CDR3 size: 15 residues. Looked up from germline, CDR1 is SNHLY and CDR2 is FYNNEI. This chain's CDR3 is CAILKGSSYNSPLHF. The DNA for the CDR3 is TGTGCCATTCTCAAGGGGAGCTCCTATAATTCACCCCTCCACTTT. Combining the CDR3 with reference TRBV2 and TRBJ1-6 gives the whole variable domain EPEVTQTPSHQVTQMGQEVILRCVPISNHLYFYWYRQILGQKVEFLVSFYNNEISEKSEIFDDQFSVERPDGSNFTLKIRSTKLEDSAMYFCAILKGSSYNSPLHFGNGTRLTVT.

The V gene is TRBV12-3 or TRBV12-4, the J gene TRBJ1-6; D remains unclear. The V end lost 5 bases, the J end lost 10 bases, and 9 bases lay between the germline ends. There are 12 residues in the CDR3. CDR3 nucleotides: TGTGCCAGCAGTCAGCAACAATCACCCCTCCACTTT. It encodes CASSQQQSPLHF.

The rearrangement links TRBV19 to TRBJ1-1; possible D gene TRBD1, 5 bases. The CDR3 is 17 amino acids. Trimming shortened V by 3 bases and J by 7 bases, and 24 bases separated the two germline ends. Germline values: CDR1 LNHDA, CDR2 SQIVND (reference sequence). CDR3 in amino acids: CASSIRSGGVSTDEAFF. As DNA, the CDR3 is TGTGCCAGTAGTATTCGTTCGGGAGGGGTTTCGACAGATGAAGCTTTCTTT.

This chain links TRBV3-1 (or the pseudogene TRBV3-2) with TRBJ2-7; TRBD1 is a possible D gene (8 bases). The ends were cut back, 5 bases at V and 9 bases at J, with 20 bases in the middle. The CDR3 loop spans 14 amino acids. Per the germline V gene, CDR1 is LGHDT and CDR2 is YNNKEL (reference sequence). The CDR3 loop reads CASSREGGTGRQYF. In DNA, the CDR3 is TGTGCCAGCAGCAGGGAGGGGGGGACAGGCAGGCAGTACTTC.

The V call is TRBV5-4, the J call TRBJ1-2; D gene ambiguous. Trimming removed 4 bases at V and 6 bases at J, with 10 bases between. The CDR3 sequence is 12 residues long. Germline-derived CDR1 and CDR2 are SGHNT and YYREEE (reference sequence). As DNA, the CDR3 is TGTGCCAGCAGCGCCGAGAACCATGGCTACACCTTC. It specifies CASSAENHGYTF.

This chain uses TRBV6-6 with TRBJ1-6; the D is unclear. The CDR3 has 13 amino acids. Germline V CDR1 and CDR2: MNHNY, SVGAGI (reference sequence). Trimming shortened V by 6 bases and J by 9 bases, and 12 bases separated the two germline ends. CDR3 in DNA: TGTGCCAGCAGCCCTGGTGGACTTTCACCCCTCCACTTT. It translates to CASSPGGLSPLHF.

The CDR3, as DNA: TGTGCCAGCAACAGACAGGGTGTTATCCCCACTGAAGCTTTCTTT. It codes for CASNRQGVIPTEAFF. This chain links TRBV9 with TRBJ1-1; 7 bases agree with TRBD1. After removal of 6 bases from V and 4 bases from J, the junction contained 12 bases not matched to a gene. Germline values: CDR1 SGDLS, CDR2 YYNGEE. This CDR3 region has 15 residues.

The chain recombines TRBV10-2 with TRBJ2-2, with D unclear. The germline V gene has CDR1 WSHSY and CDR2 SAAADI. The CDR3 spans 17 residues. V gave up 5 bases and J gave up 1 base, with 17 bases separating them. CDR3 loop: CASSREGPTRNTGELFF. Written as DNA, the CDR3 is TGCGCCAGCAGTCGTGAAGGTCCTACCCGGAACACCGGGGAGCTGTTTTTT.

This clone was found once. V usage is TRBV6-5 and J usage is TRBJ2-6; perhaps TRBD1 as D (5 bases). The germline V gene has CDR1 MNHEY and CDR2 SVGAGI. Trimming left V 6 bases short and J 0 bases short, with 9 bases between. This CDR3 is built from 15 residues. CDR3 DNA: TGTGCCAGCAGCAAAGACAGCTCTGGGGCCAACGTCCTGACTTTC. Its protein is CASSKDSSGANVLTF.